Below are 2 T cell receptor beta chains sequenced from a single sample in a study of cytomegalovirus exposure and HLA in healthy donors. The PCR contained 60 Vbeta and 13 Jbeta primers. Produced via immunoSEQ multiplex PCR; TCRdb's table is partial and in-frame only. This table holds 200,000 to 250,000 clones, 65% to 75% found once. The sequencing sample was made of PBMCs. The receptors shown here come from a woman in her thirties in good health and CMV-seronegative.

This chain uses TRBV29-1 with TRBJ2-3; 11 bases align to TRBD2. The CDR3 totals 14 residues. The V segment lost 8 bases and the J segment 1 base; nucleotides outside the gene matches: 5. Germline CDR1 SQVTM, CDR2 ANQGSEA. The CDR3 bases are TGCAGCTCCGCGGGACTAGCGGGCACAGATACGCAGTATTTT. This codes for CSSAGLAGTDTQYF.

This clone showed up just once. The chain recombines TRBV5-1 with TRBJ2-7, with D possibly being TRBD1 (5 bases). The CDR3 spans 14 residues. CDR1 is SGHRS, CDR2 YFSETQ, per germline. The ends were cut back, 0 bases at V and 6 bases at J, with 13 bases in the middle. CDR3 sequence reads: CASSLDGDSSEQYF. CDR3 sequence (DNA): TGCGCCAGCAGCTTGGATGGTGACAGTTCCGAGCAGTACTTC.